The rows below give T cell receptor beta chains drawn from one sample of a study of CD8+ T cells in alopecia areata. The method was immunoSEQ multiplex PCR; TCRdb's version includes in-frame clones alone and lacks a portion of them. The table has around 270,000 clones, more than 45% seen once. This specimen was CD4+ T cells sorted from blood, taken at week 24, from a patient treated with tofacitinib. The receptors originated from a human donor with alopecia areata. The CDR3 runs from the conserved cysteine through the conserved F or W. A D gene is named only where the DNA matches it firmly. Part of the rows lack a size; the others show once, few, many or a class for expanded clones.

TGTGCCAGCAGCGTAGATGGGGGGCCTAACACTGAAGCTTTCTTT	CASSVDGGPNTEAFF	NA	TRBV9	TRBJ1-1	15	NA
TGTGCCAGCAGTCCTAAGGGACAGGAGGGAGAGACCCAGTACTTC	CASSPKGQEGETQYF	few	TRBV6-6	TRBJ2-5	15	TRBD1
TGTGCCAGCAGCCTAGACTCCCGGTCAGGGGTTAATTCACCCCTCCACTTT	CASSLDSRSGVNSPLHF	NA	TRBV7-8	TRBJ1-6	17	NA
TGTGCCAGCATTCCACCCGGGACAGGACATGAAGCTTTCTTT	CASIPPGTGHEAFF	NA	TRBV6-5	TRBJ1-1	14	TRBD1
TGTGCCAGCAGCTTGGGTTCGGTTCCAGAGACCCAGTACTTC	CASSLGSVPETQYF	NA	TRBV5-6	TRBJ2-5	14	NA
TGTGCCAGCAGCGTGACAGGGAGTGGCTACGAGCAGTACTTC	CASSVTGSGYEQYF	NA	TRBV7-2	TRBJ2-7	14	TRBD1
TGTGCCAGCAGTTACTCGACTGACAGCTTCCAAGAGACCCAGTACTTC	CASSYSTDSFQETQYF	NA	TRBV6-6	TRBJ2-5	16	NA
TGCGCCAGCAGCTTGGATCCGGGGGGACAAGCTAATGAGCAGTTCTTC	CASSLDPGGQANEQFF	NA	TRBV5-1	TRBJ2-1	16	NA
TGTGCCAGCAGGCCGGGACAGGAACGGCCAGAAGAGACCCAGTACTTC	CASRPGQERPEETQYF	NA	TRBV2	TRBJ2-5	16	TRBD1
TGTGCCTGGAGTCCAGCTAGTAGCAATCAGCCCCAGCATTTT	CAWSPASSNQPQHF	few	TRBV30	TRBJ1-5	14	NA
TGCGCCAGCAGCCAAGATGCAGGGGGCGAGGGCAATCAGCCCCAGCATTTT	CASSQDAGGEGNQPQHF	NA	TRBV4-3	TRBJ1-5	17	TRBD1
TGCGCCAGCAGCCAGAGGGGAGACACAGATACGCAGTATTTT	CASSQRGDTDTQYF	few	TRBV4-3	TRBJ2-3	14	NA
TGTGCCAGCCGGACAGCCCTAAGAGGAAACTATGGCTACACCTTC	CASRTALRGNYGYTF	NA	TRBV7-8	TRBJ1-2	15	NA
TGTGCCAGCAGAAGGGACAGTTGGACTTTCTTT	CASRRDSWTFF	few	TRBV28	TRBJ1-1	11	TRBD1
TGTGCCAGCGGACAACGGGACAGACAAGAGACCCAGTACTTC	CASGQRDRQETQYF	once	TRBV25-1	TRBJ2-5	14	TRBD1
TGTGCCAGCAGTGAAAGTAAAGGGGGCATCACTGAAGCTTTCTTT	CASSESKGGITEAFF	NA	TRBV2	TRBJ1-1	15	TRBD1
TGTGCCAGCAGCCAAGATCGGTCAGTATCCCCCCTCCACTTT	CASSQDRSVSPLHF	few	TRBV14	TRBJ1-6	14	NA
TGTGCCAGCAGGTGGGGGAACACTGAAGCTTTCTTT	CASRWGNTEAFF	NA	TRBV25-1	TRBJ1-1	12	NA
TGTGCCAGCAGTGAAGAATTGGGGAATTCACCCCTCCACTTT	CASSEELGNSPLHF	NA	TRBV6-4	TRBJ1-6	14	NA
TGTGCCTGGAGTTCCGGGAATTCACCCCTCCACTTT	CAWSSGNSPLHF	NA	TRBV30	TRBJ1-6	12	NA
TGTGCCAGCAGTTCACGCTCGGGGGGGCCCTACAATGAGCAGTTCTTC	CASSSRSGGPYNEQFF	NA	TRBV6-5	TRBJ2-1	16	TRBD2
TGCAGCGTGGGTACACTCCTAACCTACGAGCAGTACTTC	CSVGTLLTYEQYF	NA	TRBV29-1	TRBJ2-7	13	NA
TGTGCCACCAGTCTCGGCAGTAGTGAAAAACTGTTTTTT	CATSLGSSEKLFF	NA	TRBV28	TRBJ1-4	13	NA
TGCAGCGCTAAACAACCAGAGGGCGAGCAGTACTTC	CSAKQPEGEQYF	NA	TRBV29-1	TRBJ2-7	12	NA
TGTGCCAGCAGCTTACAGGGGGCACTGCATTCACCCCTCCACTTT	CASSLQGALHSPLHF	few	TRBV7-8	TRBJ1-6	15	TRBD1
TGTGCCAGTAGTCCCGGGACAGGGTCGGGTTCACCCCTCCACTTT	CASSPGTGSGSPLHF	NA	TRBV19	TRBJ1-6	15	TRBD1
TGTGCCAGCAGACGTCGGCATTCTCAAGAGACCCAGTACTTC	CASRRRHSQETQYF	NA	TRBV6-1	TRBJ2-5	14	NA
TGTGCCAGTACCCTACGGGGGGGCTCCTACAATGAGCAGTTCTTC	CASTLRGGSYNEQFF	few	TRBV19	TRBJ2-1	15	TRBD2
TGCGCCAGCAGCTTGTACGGCAGGGAGGATCAGCCCCAGCATTTT	CASSLYGREDQPQHF	once	TRBV5-1	TRBJ1-5	15	NA
TGCAGCGTCTACGGTCCCTCGGGCCAAGAGACCCAGTACTTC	CSVYGPSGQETQYF	few	TRBV29-1	TRBJ2-5	14	NA
TGTGCTAGTGGTTTGGGTATTCGCTACACCTTC	CASGLGIRYTF	NA	TRBV12-5	TRBJ1-2	11	NA
TGTGCCTGGAGTGTTTTTGGGGCCAACGTCCTGACTTTC	CAWSVFGANVLTF	NA	TRBV30	TRBJ2-6	13	NA
TGTGCCAGCAGTTCGTCCCCTAGCACAGATACGCAGTATTTT	CASSSSPSTDTQYF	NA	TRBV6-5	TRBJ2-3	14	NA
TGTGCCTCAATGGACAGGGAGAACACCATATATTTT	CASMDRENTIYF	once	TRBV30	TRBJ1-3	12	TRBD1
TGTGCTAGCAGCTTAGTCGCCGGGACAGGGGGCACTGAGCAGTTCTTC	CASSLVAGTGGTEQFF	once	TRBV7-7	TRBJ2-1	16	TRBD1
TGTGCCAGCAGCTTTAGCTTTCAGGGGATAGGCGAGCAGTACTTC	CASSFSFQGIGEQYF	NA	TRBV7-9	TRBJ2-7	15	NA
TGTGCCCTACGAGACAGGGCCATAGGGGAGACCCAGTACTTC	CALRDRAIGETQYF	once	TRBV30	TRBJ2-5	14	TRBD1
TGTGCCAGCAGTCTTCATGACTCAGGCGAGACCCAGTACTTC	CASSLHDSGETQYF	NA	TRBV2	TRBJ2-5	14	NA
TGTGCCTGGAGTGCTCGAACAGGGGTGGGCTATGGCTACACCTTC	CAWSARTGVGYGYTF	NA	TRBV30	TRBJ1-2	15	TRBD1
TGTGCCAGCAGCTTACGTAGCGCTCAAGGAGGCTACGAGCAGTACTTC	CASSLRSAQGGYEQYF	NA	TRBV7-2	TRBJ2-7	16	NA
TGTGCCAGCAGCTTAGTGATGACCCAGAATGAGCAGTTCTTC	CASSLVMTQNEQFF	few	TRBV7-2	TRBJ2-1	14	NA
TGCAGCGTGGACAAAGTAACAGATACGCAGTATTTT	CSVDKVTDTQYF	NA	TRBV29-1	TRBJ2-3	12	NA
TGTGCCAGTAGTCCCGGGACAGGGGCGAACACTGAAGCTTTCTTT	CASSPGTGANTEAFF	NA	TRBV19	TRBJ1-1	15	TRBD1
TGTGCCAGCAGCTCAAGGAGGAAGTCTGGGGCCAACGTCCTGACTTTC	CASSSRRKSGANVLTF	NA	TRBV7-9	TRBJ2-6	16	NA
TGTGCCAGCAGCCAAGTCCGTGCAAGCTACGAGCAGTACTTC	CASSQVRASYEQYF	NA	TRBV14	TRBJ2-7	14	NA